The clone carrying this T cell receptor beta chain has only a few counts. PCR involved 60 Vbeta and 13 Jbeta primers. Only in-frame clones appear in the TCRdb table, and some are missing; sequencing was by immunoSEQ multiplex PCR. The profile covers approximately 100,000 clones, with about 80% appearing a single time and around 4% taken by the ten largest. This specimen comes from a study of cytomegalovirus exposure and HLA in healthy donors. Germline assignment: CDR1 SGHRS and CDR2 YFSETQ. This CDR3 has 16 residues. Between the trimmed V and J ends, which lost 0 bases and 5 bases, there was a span of 18 bases.

Sequencing input: PBMCs. J is TRBJ2-7 and V is TRBV5-1; D remains unclear. This clonotype was sampled from a man in his forties in good health and CMV-seronegative. The CDR3 is CASSLGASRQENEQYF. The CDR3 DNA reads as TGCGCCAGCAGCTTGGGGGCATCCAGGCAAGAGAACGAGCAGTACTTC.